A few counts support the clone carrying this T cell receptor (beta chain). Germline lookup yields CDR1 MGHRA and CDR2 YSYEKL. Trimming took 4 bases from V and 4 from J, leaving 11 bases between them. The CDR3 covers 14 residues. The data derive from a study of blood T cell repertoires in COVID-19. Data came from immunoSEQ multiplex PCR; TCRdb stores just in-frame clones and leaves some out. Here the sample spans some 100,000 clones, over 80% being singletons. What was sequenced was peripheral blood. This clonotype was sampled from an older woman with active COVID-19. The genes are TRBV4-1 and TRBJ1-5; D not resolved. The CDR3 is CASSRNGQNQPQHF. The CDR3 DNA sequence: TGCGCCAGCAGCCGAAATGGGCAAAATCAGCCCCAGCATTTT.